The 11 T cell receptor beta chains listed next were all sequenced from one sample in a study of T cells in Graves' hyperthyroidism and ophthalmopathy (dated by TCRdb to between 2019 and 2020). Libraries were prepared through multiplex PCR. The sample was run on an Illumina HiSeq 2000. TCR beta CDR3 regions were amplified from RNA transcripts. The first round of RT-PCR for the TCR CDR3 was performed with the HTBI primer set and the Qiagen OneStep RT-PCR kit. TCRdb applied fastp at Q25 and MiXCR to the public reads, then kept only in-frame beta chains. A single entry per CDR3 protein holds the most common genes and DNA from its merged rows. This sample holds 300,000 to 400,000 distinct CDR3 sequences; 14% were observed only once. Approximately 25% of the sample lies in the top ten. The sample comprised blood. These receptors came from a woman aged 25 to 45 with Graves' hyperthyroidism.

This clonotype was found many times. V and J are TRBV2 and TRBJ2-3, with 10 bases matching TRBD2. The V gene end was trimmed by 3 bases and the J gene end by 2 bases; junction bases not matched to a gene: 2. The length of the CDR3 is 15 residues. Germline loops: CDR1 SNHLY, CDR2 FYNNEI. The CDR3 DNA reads TGTGCCAGCAGTGAGACTAGCGGGTACACAGATACGCAGTATTTT. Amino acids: CASSETSGYTDTQYF.

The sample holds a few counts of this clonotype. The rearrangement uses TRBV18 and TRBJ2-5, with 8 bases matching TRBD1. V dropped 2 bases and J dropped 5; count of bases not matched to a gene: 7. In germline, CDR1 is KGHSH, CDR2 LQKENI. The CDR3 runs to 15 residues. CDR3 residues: CASSPYGQGVETQYF. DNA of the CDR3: TGTGCCAGCTCACCATACGGACAGGGTGTGGAGACCCAGTACTTC.

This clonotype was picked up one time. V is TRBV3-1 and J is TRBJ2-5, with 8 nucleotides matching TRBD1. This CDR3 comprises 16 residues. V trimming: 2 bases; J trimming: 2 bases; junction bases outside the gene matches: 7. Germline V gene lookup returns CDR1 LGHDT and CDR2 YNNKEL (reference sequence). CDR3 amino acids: CASSQFGQGGQETQYF. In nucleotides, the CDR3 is TGTGCCAGCAGCCAATTCGGACAGGGAGGACAAGAGACCCAGTACTTC.

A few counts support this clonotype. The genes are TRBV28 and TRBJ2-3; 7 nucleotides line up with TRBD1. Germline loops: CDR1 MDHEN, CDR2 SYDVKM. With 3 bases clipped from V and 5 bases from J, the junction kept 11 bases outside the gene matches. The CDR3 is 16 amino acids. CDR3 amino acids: CASSFAYRGQIDTQYF. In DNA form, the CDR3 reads TGTGCCAGCAGTTTCGCCTACAGGGGCCAGATAGATACGCAGTATTTT.

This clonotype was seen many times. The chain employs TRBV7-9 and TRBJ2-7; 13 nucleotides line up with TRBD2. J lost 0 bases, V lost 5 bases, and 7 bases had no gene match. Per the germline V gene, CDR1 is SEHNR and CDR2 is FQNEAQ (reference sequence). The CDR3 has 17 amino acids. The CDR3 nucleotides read TGTGCCAGCAGCGGACGAGGACTAGCGGGGGCCTCCTACGAGCAGTACTTC. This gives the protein CASSGRGLAGASYEQYF.

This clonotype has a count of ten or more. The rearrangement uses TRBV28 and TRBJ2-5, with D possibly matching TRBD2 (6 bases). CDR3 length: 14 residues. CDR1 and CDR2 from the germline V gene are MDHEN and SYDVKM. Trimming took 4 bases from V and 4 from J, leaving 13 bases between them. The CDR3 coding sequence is TGTGCCAGCAGTTCAGGCGGGGTAGGAGAGACCCAGTACTTC. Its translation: CASSSGGVGETQYF.

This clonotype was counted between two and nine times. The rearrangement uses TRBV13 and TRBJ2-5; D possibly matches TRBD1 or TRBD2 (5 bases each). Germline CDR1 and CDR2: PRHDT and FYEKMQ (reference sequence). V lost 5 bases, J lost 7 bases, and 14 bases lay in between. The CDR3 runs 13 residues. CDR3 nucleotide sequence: TGTGCCAGCAGCGACGCCCAGGGAGTGACCCAGTACTTC. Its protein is CASSDAQGVTQYF.

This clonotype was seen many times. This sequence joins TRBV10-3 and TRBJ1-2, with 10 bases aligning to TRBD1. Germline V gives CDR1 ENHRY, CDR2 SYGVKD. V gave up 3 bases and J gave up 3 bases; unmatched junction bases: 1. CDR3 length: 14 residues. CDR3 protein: CAISEGQGDYGYTF. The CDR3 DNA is TGTGCCATCAGTGAAGGACAGGGGGACTATGGCTACACCTTC.

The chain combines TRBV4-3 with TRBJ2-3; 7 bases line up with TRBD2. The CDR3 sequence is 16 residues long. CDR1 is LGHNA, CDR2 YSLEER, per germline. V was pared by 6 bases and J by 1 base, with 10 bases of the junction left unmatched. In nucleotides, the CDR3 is TGCGCCAGCAGTGACGGCGCGGGAGCGGGCACAGATACGCAGTATTTT. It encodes CASSDGAGAGTDTQYF.

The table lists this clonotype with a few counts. Here the CDR3 DNA reads TGCAGTGCTAGAGAATCACCCCAGGCGGGAGAGACCCAGTACTTC. Translation: CSARESPQAGETQYF. The rearrangement links TRBV20-1 to TRBJ2-5, with a tentative D call TRBD2 (5 bases). With 0 bases removed from V and 4 bases from J, the gap between germline ends came to 15 bases. This CDR3 region has 15 residues. Germline lookup yields CDR1 DFQATT and CDR2 SNEGSKA (reference sequence).

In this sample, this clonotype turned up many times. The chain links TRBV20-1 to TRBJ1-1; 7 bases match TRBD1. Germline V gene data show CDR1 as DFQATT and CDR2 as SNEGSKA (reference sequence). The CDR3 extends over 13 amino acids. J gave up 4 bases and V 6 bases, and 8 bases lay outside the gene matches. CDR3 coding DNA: TGCAGTGCGGAAGACAGGGTTGGCACTGAAGCTTTCTTT. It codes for CSAEDRVGTEAFF.